Following are 32 T cell receptor beta chains from one sample sequenced in a study of blood T cell repertoires in COVID-19. Measured with immunoSEQ multiplex PCR; TCRdb has only the in-frame clones, and not every one. The repertoire holds some 170,000 clones, with just over 90% as singletons. The sequenced sample consisted of peripheral blood. The receptor set was obtained from a woman aged 60-70 years with COVID-19, enrolled during active disease.

This chain connects TRBV3-1 (or the pseudogene TRBV3-2) to TRBJ2-6; D perhaps matches TRBD1 (5 bases). This CDR3 region has 14 residues. V lost 5 bases and J 4 bases, leaving 9 bases between the germline ends. Germline lookup yields CDR1 LGHDT and CDR2 YNNKEL (reference sequence). The CDR3 protein is CASSFRQGANVLTF. For the CDR3, the DNA is TGTGCCAGCAGCTTTCGACAGGGGGCCAACGTCCTGACTTTC.

V and J are TRBV19 and TRBJ1-2, with 10 positions matching TRBD1. This CDR3 is built from 17 residues. The trim removed 4 bases at V and 3 bases at J, leaving 11 bases unmatched. CDR1 and CDR2 from the germline V gene are LNHDA and SQIVND (reference sequence). CDR3: CASSTKTGGALDYGYTF. The CDR3 nucleotides read TGTGCCAGTAGTACCAAGACAGGGGGCGCCCTCGACTATGGCTACACCTTC.

The chain combines TRBV6-5 with TRBJ2-2, with a tentative D call TRBD1 (6 bases). The germline V gene encodes CDR1 MNHEY and CDR2 SVGAGI. CDR3 size: 14 residues. Trimming removed 6 bases from V and 5 bases from J, with 13 bases in between. DNA for the CDR3: TGTGCCAGCAGGGCCGGACAGTCGACCGGGGAGCTGTTTTTT. Its protein product is CASRAGQSTGELFF.

This sequence joins TRBV19 and TRBJ1-3; D is undetermined. The germline V gene encodes CDR1 LNHDA and CDR2 SQIVND (reference sequence). The CDR3 has 13 residues. The V and J ends lost 3 bases and 0 bases respectively, with 3 bases between them. This chain's CDR3 is CASSISSGNTIYF. The CDR3, as DNA: TGTGCCAGTAGTATTAGCTCTGGAAACACCATATATTTT.

This clone was detected only a few times. This chain links TRBV30 with TRBJ2-2, with unresolved D. Trimming took off 0 bases at V and 3 bases at J, with 8 bases between the two ends. Germline V gene sequence: CDR1 GTSNPN, CDR2 SVGIG (reference sequence). The CDR3 totals 14 residues. The CDR3 protein is CAWSVRGYTGELFF. DNA of the CDR3: TGTGCCTGGAGTGTCCGAGGATACACCGGGGAGCTGTTTTTT.

The chain combines TRBV27 with TRBJ1-1, with a weak D call TRBD1 (5 bases). Germline V lookup: CDR1 MNHEY, CDR2 SMNVEV (reference sequence). V lost 8 bases and J lost 1, with 17 bases in between. CDR3 length: 15 amino acids. DNA for the CDR3: TGTGCCAGCTCCCCCCGTGGGGCCCGGAACACTGAAGCTTTCTTT. Its translation is CASSPRGARNTEAFF.

This sequence joins TRBV19 and TRBJ2-7, with a possible D match to TRBD1 (6 bases). Germline V gives CDR1 LNHDA, CDR2 SQIVND (reference sequence). The CDR3 sequence is 18 residues long. Trimming left V 1 base short and J 0 bases short, with 19 bases between. CDR3 bases: TGTGCCAGTAGTATAGCCCCAATAAACAGGGATAGCTCCTACGAGCAGTACTTC. Translating gives CASSIAPINRDSSYEQYF.

The rearrangement joins TRBV10-3 to TRBJ2-3; 7 nucleotides agree with TRBD1. The CDR3 contains 14 residues. CDR1 is ENHRY and CDR2 is SYGVKD in the germline V gene. With V trimmed by 3 bases and J by 4 bases, 4 bases remained unmatched. The DNA for the CDR3 is TGTGCCATCAGTGATAGGGACAGCTCAGATACGCAGTATTTT. Encoded protein: CAISDRDSSDTQYF.

This clone occurred a few times. The chain recombines TRBV5-5 with TRBJ2-7; TRBD1 matches 9 bases. V gave up 4 bases and J gave up 1 base; unmatched junction bases: 9. The CDR3 extends over 16 amino acids. The V gene's germline CDR1 is SGHKS and CDR2 YYEKEE (reference sequence). This CDR3 reads CASSPITGGASYEQYF. In nucleotides, the CDR3 is TGTGCCAGCAGCCCGATAACAGGGGGCGCATCCTACGAGCAGTACTTC.

This sequence joins TRBV6-6 and TRBJ1-5; TRBD1 agrees at 7 bases. The CDR3 loop spans 14 amino acids. CDR1 MNHNY and CDR2 SVGAGI come from the germline V gene (reference sequence). Trimming took 6 bases from V and 3 from J; bases not matched to a gene: 5. The CDR3 DNA follows: TGTGCCAGCAGAAGGGGACAGAACAATCAGCCCCAGCATTTT. It codes for CASRRGQNNQPQHF.

On this clone itself: The same CDR3 arises from other DNA sequences in this sample as well. The genes are TRBV10-3 and TRBJ1-1; D may be TRBD1 (5 bases). V was clipped by 4 bases and J by 1 base, with 7 bases between them. Germline V gene lookup returns CDR1 ENHRY and CDR2 SYGVKD. The CDR3 contains 13 residues. DNA for the CDR3: TGTGCCATCAGTGTTGACAGGAACACTGAAGCTTTCTTT. It codes for CAISVDRNTEAFF.

This sequence joins TRBV5-1 and TRBJ2-3; D possibly corresponds to TRBD2 (5 bases). Per the germline V gene, CDR1 is SGHRS and CDR2 is YFSETQ. The CDR3 sequence is 12 residues long. Trimming removed 4 bases from V and 8 bases from J, with 11 bases in between. This chain's CDR3 is CASSPDAGTQYF. The CDR3 coding sequence is TGCGCCAGCAGCCCGGACGCGGGTACGCAGTATTTT.

This chain connects TRBV7-8 to TRBJ1-1; D may be TRBD1 (6 bases). V dropped 3 bases and J dropped 1 base, with 9 bases sitting between them. This CDR3 is 14 amino acids long. CDR1 SGHVS and CDR2 FQNEAQ come from the germline V gene. In DNA form, the CDR3 reads TGTGCCAGCAGCTTTGACAGGCAGAACACTGAAGCTTTCTTT. Translation gives CASSFDRQNTEAFF.

A single count supports this clone. The chain couples TRBV27 to TRBJ1-5; 7 bases are shared with TRBD1. In germline, CDR1 is MNHEY, CDR2 SMNVEV (reference sequence). Losses at the gene ends were 0 bases for V and 2 bases for J; bases not matched to a gene: 10. The CDR3 is made up of 18 amino acids. CDR3 DNA: TGTGCCAGCAGTTTATCTACGGCACAGGGGCTTGGCAATCAGCCCCAGCATTTT. Protein: CASSLSTAQGLGNQPQHF.

The genes are TRBV5-4 and TRBJ2-7, with 7 positions matching TRBD1. The CDR3 runs to 14 residues. Trimming cost V 2 bases and J 2 bases; bases outside gene matches: 4. The germline gives CDR1 SGHNT, CDR2 YYREEE (reference sequence). CDR3 protein: CASSFADRAYEQYF. The CDR3 DNA reads as TGTGCCAGCAGCTTTGCCGACAGGGCCTACGAGCAGTACTTC.

The chain joins TRBV5-4 to TRBJ2-2; 8 nucleotides match TRBD2. The germline CDR1 and CDR2 sequences are SGHNT and YYREEE (reference sequence). This CDR3 is built from 15 residues. V dropped 1 base and J dropped 7; count of bases not matched to a gene: 6. Here the CDR3 DNA reads TGTGCCAGCAGCTTGACGGGGGGGGCCATCGGGGAGCTGTTTTTT. This translates into CASSLTGGAIGELFF. The full variable domain, rest sourced from reference TRBV5-4 and TRBJ2-2, is ETGVTQSPTHLIKTRGQQVTLRCSSQSGHNTVSWYQQALGQGPQFIFQYYREEENGRGNFPPRFSGLQFPNYSSELNVNALELDDSALYLCASSLTGGAIGELFFGEGSRLTVL.

The rearrangement uses TRBV7-2 and TRBJ2-1; D possibly corresponds to TRBD2 (6 bases). The CDR3 runs to 13 residues. The germline V and J ends were trimmed by 5 bases and 6 bases, with 11 bases remaining between them. Germline-derived CDR1 and CDR2 are SGHTA and FQGNSA. The CDR3 here is CASSLARGNEQFF. CDR3 sequence (DNA): TGTGCCAGCAGCCTGGCGCGGGGCAATGAGCAGTTCTTC.

The chain carries TRBV7-3 and TRBJ1-6; 8 bases align to TRBD1. The length of the CDR3 is 15 residues. CDR1 SGHTA and CDR2 FQGTGA come from the germline V gene. V shed 5 bases, J shed 7 bases, and the junction held 7 bases outside the gene matches. The DNA of the CDR3 is TGTGCCAGCAGCGAACAGGGGGTAGGAAATTCACCCCTCCACTTT. This encodes CASSEQGVGNSPLHF. The entire variable domain, with the rest obtained from reference TRBV7-3 and TRBJ1-6, is as follows: GAGVSQTPSNKVTEKGKYVELRCDPISGHTALYWYRQSLGQGPEFLIYFQGTGAADDSGLPNDRFFAVRPEGSVSTLKIQRTERGDSAVYLCASSEQGVGNSPLHFGNGTRLTVT.

In nucleotides, the CDR3 is TGTGCCAGCAGCGTACGTTGGGAGAACAACGAGCAGTACTTC. It codes for CASSVRWENNEQYF. This chain uses TRBV9 with TRBJ2-7; perhaps TRBD2 as D (5 bases). Trimming pared 1 base from V and 5 bases from J, leaving 13 bases between. The CDR3 extends over 14 amino acids. Germline CDR1 SGDLS, CDR2 YYNGEE.

The sample holds a few counts of this clone. The rearrangement joins TRBV15 to TRBJ1-6; TRBD1 aligns across 11 bases. CDR1 and CDR2 (germline): LNHNV, YYDKDF (reference sequence). The CDR3 consists of 16 residues. Trimming at V came to 3 bases and at J to 6 bases, leaving 4 bases not matched to a gene. CDR3 DNA sequence: TGTGCCACCAGCAGGGGGACAGGGGGTCCTAATTCACCCCTCCACTTT. Encoded protein: CATSRGTGGPNSPLHF.

The V call is TRBV3-1 (or the pseudogene TRBV3-2), the J call TRBJ1-1, with 7 bases aligning to TRBD1. V trimming: 2 bases; J trimming: 4 bases; junction bases outside the gene matches: 4. Germline values: CDR1 LGHDT, CDR2 YNNKEL (reference sequence). The length of the CDR3 is 14 residues. This CDR3 is CASSQSSGGTEAFF. CDR3 coding DNA: TGTGCCAGCAGCCAATCTTCAGGGGGCACTGAAGCTTTCTTT.

The chain joins TRBV6-2 or TRBV6-3 to TRBJ1-2; D remains unclear. Per the germline V gene, CDR1 is MNHEY and CDR2 is SVGEGT. This CDR3 comprises 14 residues. Trimming took 0 bases from V and 1 from J, leaving 6 bases between them. The CDR3 spells CASSYSTFNYGYTF. Here the CDR3 DNA reads TGTGCCAGCAGTTACTCGACTTTTAACTATGGCTACACCTTC.

V and J are TRBV21-1 and TRBJ2-5; the tabulated D call, TRBD1, remains unverified against the DNA. TRBV21-1 is tagged as a pseudogene. This CDR3 region has 17 residues. CDR3 in DNA: TGTGCCAGCAGCATATACCAGTTGGTTTGCAGGGGAGAGACCCAGTACTTC. Translating it yields CASSIYQLVCRGETQYF.

J is TRBJ1-4 and V is TRBV5-6; TRBD1 is a possible D gene (5 bases). V gave up 0 bases and J gave up 8 bases, with 20 bases separating them. In germline, CDR1 is SGHDT, CDR2 YYEEEE. The CDR3 consists of 17 residues. CDR3 bases: TGTGCCAGCAGCTTGGTCGTCGCCCGGGGGGGGGACGAAAAACTGTTTTTT. As protein: CASSLVVARGGDEKLFF.

This chain uses TRBV3-1 (or the pseudogene TRBV3-2) with TRBJ1-3; 9 bases agree with TRBD1. This CDR3 contains 13 residues. Per germline, CDR1 LGHDT and CDR2 YNNKEL (reference sequence). J lost 10 bases, V lost 3 bases, and 4 bases had no gene match. DNA for the CDR3: TGTGCCAGCAGCCACCGGGACAGGGATACCATATATTTT. Encoded protein: CASSHRDRDTIYF.

This clone has just one count. The rearrangement uses TRBV5-1 and TRBJ1-1; D possibly corresponds to TRBD1 (5 bases). CDR1 and CDR2 (germline): SGHRS, YFSETQ. CDR3 size: 14 residues. V was shortened by 4 bases and J by 3 bases, with 13 bases between the two germline ends. The DNA of the CDR3 is TGCGCCAGCAGCGTGAACACAGGTGACACTGAAGCTTTCTTT. Encoded protein: CASSVNTGDTEAFF.

The chain recombines TRBV27 with TRBJ1-2; D remains ambiguous. From germline, CDR1 is MNHEY and CDR2 SMNVEV (reference sequence). Deletions cut 5 bases from V and 4 bases from J, with 17 bases between. The CDR3 extends over 15 amino acids. The CDR3 spells CASSPQRQVPYGYTF. In DNA, the CDR3 is TGTGCCAGCAGTCCTCAGCGGCAGGTTCCCTATGGCTACACCTTC.

The chain carries TRBV25-1 and TRBJ2-1; 7 bases align to TRBD2. CDR3 length equals 14 residues. The germline V gene has CDR1 MGHDK and CDR2 SYGVNS. Trimming took 8 bases from V and 4 from J; bases not matched to a gene: 8. The CDR3 is CASGRVGEYNEQFF. CDR3 nucleotide sequence: TGTGCCAGCGGGAGGGTCGGGGAGTACAATGAGCAGTTCTTC. The whole variable domain, filled in from reference TRBV25-1 and TRBJ2-1, reads EADIYQTPRYLVIGTGKKITLECSQTMGHDKMYWYQQDPGMELHLIHYSYGVNSTEKGDLSSESTVSRIRTEHFPLTLESARPSHTSQYLCASGRVGEYNEQFFGPGTRLTVL.

V usage is TRBV4-1 and J usage is TRBJ1-2; 7 bases fit TRBD1. The germline V gene encodes CDR1 MGHRA and CDR2 YSYEKL. V trimming: 0 bases; J trimming: 5 bases; junction bases outside the gene matches: 6. The CDR3 consists of 15 residues. CDR3 nucleotide sequence: TGCGCCAGCAGCCAAGAAGACCACAGGGGATATGGCTACACCTTC. This encodes CASSQEDHRGYGYTF.

Turning to this clone: The sample holds other DNA sequences that translate to the same CDR3. The rearrangement uses TRBV6-4 and TRBJ1-2; D is perhaps TRBD1 (6 bases). Germline V gene data show CDR1 as MRHNA and CDR2 as SNTAGT. Trimming stripped 4 bases from V and 4 bases from J, with 10 bases between. The CDR3 covers 13 residues. Written as DNA, the CDR3 is TGTGCCAGCAGTGCCACAGGGAGCTATGGCTACACCTTC. It codes for CASSATGSYGYTF.

The chain joins TRBV27 to TRBJ2-7, with TRBD1 identical over 7 bases. The CDR3 runs 18 residues. Per the germline V gene, CDR1 is MNHEY and CDR2 is SMNVEV (reference sequence). Germline trimming cut 6 bases from V and 0 bases from J; bases unmatched to any gene: 17. CDR3 DNA: TGTGCCAGCAGGCCCGATTGGTCGACAGGGCCGAGCTCCTACGAGCAGTACTTC. It translates to CASRPDWSTGPSSYEQYF.

This clone has just one count. This rearrangement joins TRBV27 to TRBJ2-1, with 11 bases identical to TRBD2. The CDR3 consists of 17 residues. V shed 7 bases and J 12 bases; nucleotides not matched to a gene: 20. The germline V gene has CDR1 MNHEY and CDR2 SMNVEV (reference sequence). Here the CDR3 reads CASTRYGTSGGAGVQFF. DNA of the CDR3: TGTGCCAGCACCCGATACGGTACTAGCGGGGGCGCCGGGGTGCAGTTCTTC.